The TCR beta chain under discussion was sequenced for a study of identical twins. Trimming stripped 4 bases from V and 6 bases from J, with 16 bases between. The CDR3 is 15 amino acids. TCRdb recomputed calls from the 5' RACE reads with MiXCR, one row per CDR3 protein. The data show some 230,000 distinct CDR3 sequences, roughly 7.1% seen once. This clonotype was found a few times. These data were also reused for a study on T cells expressing NK-cell markers.

The material sequenced was CD8+ T cells sorted from blood. The chain has TRBV12-3 or TRBV12-4 and TRBJ2-1, with D perhaps being TRBD1 or TRBD2 (6 bases each). The receptor's source is a young woman in good health. CDR3 sequence: CASSSGGVQRNEQFF. The CDR3 DNA is TGTGCCAGCAGTTCCGGGGGCGTGCAACGCAATGAGCAGTTCTTC.